The rows below give T cell receptor beta chains drawn from one sample of a study of long-term antiretroviral therapy in people with HIV. Sequencing used immunoSEQ multiplex PCR; TCRdb keeps in-frame clones, though not all of them. The sample includes about 29,000 clones, 95% seen only once; the top ten take more than 8%. The starting material was unsorted PBMCs, obtained 5.3 years after starting antiretroviral therapy. The receptors come from a man under 40 with HIV. Both conserved end residues are part of each CDR3. A D gene is named only where the DNA matches it firmly. Size is stated for part of the rows, as once, few or many counts, or as a class when the clone is expanded.

.	TRBV19	TRBJ1-5	.	CASSIVDTFYSNQPQHF	TGTGCCAGTAGTATTGTGGACACCTTCTATAGCAATCAGCCCCAGCATTTT
TRBD1	TRBV6-4	TRBJ1-3	.	CASSWTGTSGNTIYF	TGTGCCAGCAGTTGGACAGGGACCTCTGGAAACACCATATATTTT
.	TRBV4-1	TRBJ2-1	.	CASSQVLGEQFF	TGCGCCAGCAGCCAAGTCCTCGGCGAGCAGTTCTTC
TRBD1	TRBV4-1	TRBJ1-5	.	CASSQTGFGGNQPQHF	TGCGCCAGCAGCCAGACAGGGTTTGGGGGCAATCAGCCCCAGCATTTT
TRBD1	TRBV9	TRBJ2-7	.	CASSPDRGPSYEQYF	TGTGCCAGCAGTCCAGACAGGGGGCCCTCCTACGAGCAGTACTTC
TRBD1	TRBV29-1	TRBJ2-7	.	CSVTGTGGYEQYF	TGCAGCGTTACCGGGACAGGGGGCTACGAGCAGTACTTC
.	TRBV6-4	TRBJ2-1	.	CASSESGSIYNEQFF	TGTGCCAGCAGTGAATCGGGTAGCATCTACAATGAGCAGTTCTTC
.	TRBV6-6	TRBJ1-1	.	CASSSIGPNTEAFF	TGTGCCAGCAGTTCAATAGGGCCGAACACTGAAGCTTTCTTT
TRBD1	TRBV28	TRBJ1-4	.	CASNTGQPVEKLFF	TGTGCCAGCAACACGGGACAGCCTGTGGAAAAACTGTTTTTT
TRBD1	TRBV6-1	TRBJ1-3	.	CASSARTGGDSGNTIYF	TGTGCCAGCAGTGCTCGGACAGGGGGCGATTCTGGAAACACCATATATTTT
TRBD1	TRBV13	TRBJ2-7	once	CASSSSTGTGVYEQYF	TGTGCCAGCAGCTCATCGACCGGGACAGGGGTTTACGAGCAGTACTTC
TRBD2	TRBV4-1	TRBJ2-3	.	CASSQYSGTSGPRSTDTQYF	TGCGCCAGCAGCCAATATTCCGGGACTAGCGGGCCACGTAGCACAGATACGCAGTATTTT
.	TRBV7-6	TRBJ2-1	.	CASSLGGAGEEQFF	TGTGCCAGCAGCTTAGGGGGGGCCGGAGAGGAGCAGTTCTTC
.	TRBV7-3	TRBJ2-1	.	CASSPGVYNEQFF	TGTGCCAGCAGCCCCGGGGTCTACAATGAGCAGTTCTTC
.	TRBV6-1	TRBJ1-5	once	CASSELARGSNQPQHF	TGTGCCAGCAGTGAACTAGCGCGAGGCTCGAATCAGCCCCAGCATTTT
.	TRBV30	TRBJ1-4	.	CAWSSPPTNEKLFF	TGTGCCTGGAGCTCACCACCTACTAATGAAAAACTGTTTTTT
TRBD1	TRBV30	TRBJ1-1	.	CACGTGLNTEAFF	TGTGCCTGCGGGACAGGGTTAAACACTGAAGCTTTCTTT